This T cell receptor (beta chain) came from a study of a mutant IDH1 vaccine in newly diagnosed glioma (dated by TCRdb to 2020 to 2023). Broadly, across the study: Patients received eight vaccinations in weeks 1, 3, 5, 7, 11, 15, 19 and 23, corresponding to visits V03 through V10. Vaccination was initiated 4-6 weeks after radiotherapy alone, or concurrently with temozolomide cycles in the chemotherapy-containing groups. Of the approximately 29 treated patients, about 62% were male and approximately 40% were female, and a mean age of around 40 years was recorded. Before enrollment, patients had received standard therapy of radiotherapy alone, temozolomide alone, or radiochemotherapy with temozolomide; most received the combination. Peripheral blood samples were drawn at six visits, namely V03 (baseline), V05, V07, V10, V12 and V13. Longitudinal TCRB deep sequencing was done for some 26 treated patients, wherever samples were available for exploratory analyses. Broad study findings and their caveats: Vaccine-induced immune responses across multiple MHC alleles were detected in approximately 93% of patients. PBMC samples for TCRB deep sequencing were selected based on availability. Pseudoprogression seemed to be unrelated to changes in the top peripheral T cell clonotypes found by TCRB sequencing. The authors noted that analyses of patient blood samples could not be reproduced because of sample limitations.

From V the trimming removes 7 bases and from J it removes 0 bases, while the gene matches leave 9 bases of the junction unaccounted for. The germline V gene sets CDR1 to SGHTA and CDR2 to FQGNSA. Spanning cysteine to phenylalanine, the CDR3 consists of 16 amino acids. Only the CDR3 DNA stays, 48 bases, in frame from base 1. This clone has a handful of counts. Its antigen is still unknown. Base qualities are not at hand, and no much larger clone is one base apart. The method behind the library was the immunoSEQ multiplex PCR assay. Following the manufacturer's protocol, the hsTCRB Kit was used to amplify rearranged TCR beta chain sequences. Sequencing of TCRB libraries was carried out on an Illumina MiSeq. Regarding the original processing steps: Demultiplexing, trimming and gene mapping were performed with the kit vendor's proprietary platform. Held by TCRdb, this immuneACCESS table contains in-frame sequences only and omits some clones. Under half of the omission traces to an unresolved V gene where checked; the cause of the rest is unknown. V and J calls and clone size are those listed in that table; D and trimming were worked out from the DNA. Across this sample there are around 52,000 clones, with around 80% seen only once. The biggest ten clones account for roughly 1.8% of the sample.

The intended sense of this specimen's time point label: week 5, during vaccination. Every vaccine dose consisted of 300 ug of a 20-mer mutant IDH1 peptide in Montanide, administered subcutaneously together with topical imiquimod. All donors had newly diagnosed IDH1-mutant astrocytomas of WHO grade 3 or 4 that showed loss of nuclear ATRX. The samples were drawn from NOA16, a multicentre, single-arm, open-label phase I trial in Germany that tested a mutant IDH1 peptide vaccine in humans for the first time. The DNeasy Blood and Tissue Kit was used to extract genomic DNA from EDTA blood for TCRB sequencing.

The V and J segments used are TRBV7-2 and TRBJ1-5; the junction holds 7 bases that match TRBD1. Material: PBMCs, obtained from a glioma patient whose treatment included an IDH1 peptide vaccine. The sequence derives from a woman aged 40 to 50 with glioma. The encoded CDR3 is CASNRGIGYSNQPQHF. The nucleotides are TGTGCCAGCAACAGGGGAATAGGGTATAGCAATCAGCCCCAGCATTTT. This CDR3, with the reference TRBV7-2 and TRBJ1-5 proteins standing in past its ends, gives the full variable domain GAGVSQSPSNKVTEKGKDVELRCDPISGHTALYWYRQSLGQGLEFLIYFQGNSAPDKSGLPSDRFSAERTGGSVSTLTIQRTQQEDSAVYLCASNRGIGYSNQPQHFGDGTRLSIL.